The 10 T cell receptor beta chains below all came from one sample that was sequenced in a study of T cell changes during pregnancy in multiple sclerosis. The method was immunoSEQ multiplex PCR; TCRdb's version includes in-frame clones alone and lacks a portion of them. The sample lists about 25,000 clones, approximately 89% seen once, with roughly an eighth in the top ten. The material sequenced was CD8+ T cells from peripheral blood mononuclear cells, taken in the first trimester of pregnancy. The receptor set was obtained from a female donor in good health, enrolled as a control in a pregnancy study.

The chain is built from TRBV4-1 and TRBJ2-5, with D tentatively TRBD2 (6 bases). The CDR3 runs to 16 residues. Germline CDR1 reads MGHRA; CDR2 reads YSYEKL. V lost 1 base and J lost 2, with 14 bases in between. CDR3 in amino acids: CASSQVPGLGQETQYF. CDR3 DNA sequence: TGCGCCAGCAGCCAAGTCCCGGGACTGGGACAAGAGACCCAGTACTTC.

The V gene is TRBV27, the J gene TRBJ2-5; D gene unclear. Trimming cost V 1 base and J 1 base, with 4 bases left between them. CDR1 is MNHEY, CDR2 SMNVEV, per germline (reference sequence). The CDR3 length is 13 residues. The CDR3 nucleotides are TGTGCCAGCAGTTTATGGGCCCAAGAGACCCAGTACTTC. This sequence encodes CASSLWAQETQYF.

CDR3 sequence (DNA): TGTGCCAGCAGTAGAGGGACAGTACATAGCAATCAGCCCCAGCATTTT. Translation gives CASSRGTVHSNQPQHF. The chain links TRBV2 to TRBJ1-5; 7 nucleotides match TRBD1. The CDR3 spans 16 residues. With 5 bases clipped from V and 0 bases from J, the junction kept 7 bases outside the gene matches. CDR1 is SNHLY, CDR2 FYNNEI, per germline. The full variable domain, its missing parts supplied by reference TRBV2 and TRBJ1-5, is EPEVTQTPSHQVTQMGQEVILRCVPISNHLYFYWYRQILGQKVEFLVSFYNNEISEKSEIFDDQFSVERPDGSNFTLKIRSTKLEDSAMYFCASSRGTVHSNQPQHFGDGTRLSIL.

The CDR3 is CASIPTQANTGELFF. CDR3 DNA: TGTGCCAGTATTCCAACCCAGGCGAACACCGGGGAGCTGTTTTTT. J is TRBJ2-2 and V is TRBV19; D remains unclear. V was trimmed by 7 bases and J by 0 bases, leaving 12 bases between them. This CDR3 is built from 15 residues. Per the germline V gene, CDR1 is LNHDA and CDR2 is SQIVND (reference sequence).

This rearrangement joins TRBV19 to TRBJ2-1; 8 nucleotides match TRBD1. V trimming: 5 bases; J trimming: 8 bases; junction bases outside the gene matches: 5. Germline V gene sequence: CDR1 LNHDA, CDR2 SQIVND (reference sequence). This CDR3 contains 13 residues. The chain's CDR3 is CASSARQGYEQFF. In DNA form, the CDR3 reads TGTGCCAGTAGTGCCCGACAGGGGTATGAGCAGTTCTTC.

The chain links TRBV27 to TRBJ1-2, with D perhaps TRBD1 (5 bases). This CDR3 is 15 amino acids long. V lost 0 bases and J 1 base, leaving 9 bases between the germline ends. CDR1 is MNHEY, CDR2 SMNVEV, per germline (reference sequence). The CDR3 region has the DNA TGTGCCAGCAGTTTATCCTCCAGGGATAACTATGGCTACACCTTC. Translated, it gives CASSLSSRDNYGYTF.

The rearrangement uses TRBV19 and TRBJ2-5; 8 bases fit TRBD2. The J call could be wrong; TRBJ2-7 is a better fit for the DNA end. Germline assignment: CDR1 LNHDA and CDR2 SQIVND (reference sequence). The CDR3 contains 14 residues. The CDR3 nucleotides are TGTGCCAGTAGTATCGGTAGCGGGGCCTACGAGCAGTACTTC. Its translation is CASSIGSGAYEQYF.

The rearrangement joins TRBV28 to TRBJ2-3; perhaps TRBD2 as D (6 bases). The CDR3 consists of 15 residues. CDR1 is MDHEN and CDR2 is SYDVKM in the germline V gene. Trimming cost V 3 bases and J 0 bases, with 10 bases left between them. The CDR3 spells CASSLGGVSTDTQYF. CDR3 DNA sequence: TGTGCCAGCAGTTTGGGCGGGGTCAGCACAGATACGCAGTATTTT.

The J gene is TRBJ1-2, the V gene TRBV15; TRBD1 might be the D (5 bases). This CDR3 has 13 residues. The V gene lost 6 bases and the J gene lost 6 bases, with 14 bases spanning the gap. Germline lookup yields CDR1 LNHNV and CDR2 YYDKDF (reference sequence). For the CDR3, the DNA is TGTGCCACCAGAGACAGCGGGGAAGATGGCTACACCTTC. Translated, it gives CATRDSGEDGYTF.

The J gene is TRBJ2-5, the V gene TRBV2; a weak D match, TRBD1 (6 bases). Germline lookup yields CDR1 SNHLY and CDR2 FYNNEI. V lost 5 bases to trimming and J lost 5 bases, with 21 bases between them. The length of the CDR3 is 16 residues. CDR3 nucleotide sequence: TGTGCCAGCAGTAAGGGGGTCGCAGAAAGTACGGAGACCCAGTACTTC. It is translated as CASSKGVAESTETQYF.